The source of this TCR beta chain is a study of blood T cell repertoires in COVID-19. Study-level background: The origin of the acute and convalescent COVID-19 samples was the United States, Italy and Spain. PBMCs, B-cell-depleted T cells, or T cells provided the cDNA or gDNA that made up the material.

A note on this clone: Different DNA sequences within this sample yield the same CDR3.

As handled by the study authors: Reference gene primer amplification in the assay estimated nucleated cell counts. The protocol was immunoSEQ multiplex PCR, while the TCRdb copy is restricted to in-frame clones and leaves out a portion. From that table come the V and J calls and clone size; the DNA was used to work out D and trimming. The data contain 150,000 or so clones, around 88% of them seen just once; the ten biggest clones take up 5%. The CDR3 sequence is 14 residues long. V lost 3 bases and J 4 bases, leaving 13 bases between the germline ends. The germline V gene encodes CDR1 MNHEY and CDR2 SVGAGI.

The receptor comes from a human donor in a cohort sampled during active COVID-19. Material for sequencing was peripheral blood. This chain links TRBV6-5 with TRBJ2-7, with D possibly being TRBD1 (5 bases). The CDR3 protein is CASSYRRGVYEQYF. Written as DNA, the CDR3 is TGTGCCAGCAGTTATCGAAGGGGCGTTTACGAGCAGTACTTC.